This T cell receptor beta chain was sequenced for a study of T cells in tumors after PD-1 blockade. About the study: Prior checkpoint blockade, systemic immunosuppressant use, or anti-cancer therapy within 4 weeks excluded patients. A subset received ongoing vismodegib 150 mg daily alongside anti-PD-1 therapy. Patients received pembrolizumab 200 mg every 3 weeks or cemiplimab 350 mg every 2 weeks.

Libraries were prepared by immunoSEQ multiplex PCR; TCRdb keeps only in-frame clonotypes and omits some of them. The table has about 25,000 clones, roughly 80% seen once. V dropped 8 bases and J dropped 2 bases, with 19 bases sitting between them. Germline V gene sequence: CDR1 MNHEY, CDR2 SVGAGI. This CDR3 region has 15 residues. The sequencing used PBMCs, collected after anti-PD-1 treatment. The receptor's source is a human donor with basal cell carcinoma. The chain joins TRBV6-5 to TRBJ2-7; D possibly corresponds to TRBD1 (6 bases). CDR3 amino acids: CASPPYREKPYEQYF. The CDR3 DNA reads TGTGCCAGCCCGCCTTACAGGGAAAAACCCTACGAGCAGTACTTC.